This T cell receptor beta chain was obtained from a study of Ad26.COV2.S vaccination and SARS-CoV-2 variants. TCRdb's table, derived via immunoSEQ multiplex PCR, lists solely in-frame clones and lacks some. The repertoire holds about 480,000 clones, with roughly 87% as singletons. As for treatment: around 19 received Ad26.COV2.S at low or high dose, single or two shots; about 5 received placebo; per-sample allocation not given. Material that was analyzed had been drawn on day 63 after the first vaccine or placebo injection. Deletions cut 5 bases from V and 4 bases from J, with 18 bases between. Germline lookup yields CDR1 SGHTA and CDR2 FQGNSA. This CDR3 region has 15 residues.

V is TRBV7-2 and J is TRBJ2-7, with a possible D match to TRBD1 (5 bases). The sequencing used peripheral blood, collected in a trial of Ad26.COV2.S vaccine versus placebo. This receptor was taken from a person between 18 and 65 years old who received the Ad26.COV2.S COVID-19 vaccine or a placebo. The CDR3 DNA is TGTGCCAGCAGCCCAGGTGGGGCCACCCGATACGAGCAGTACTTC. This translates into CASSPGGATRYEQYF.